This TCR beta chain was obtained from a study of OX40 agonist ivuxolimab in advanced cancers. Study background: Patients were dosed with the agonistic anti-OX40 (CD134) antibody ivuxolimab. Eligibility rules accepted prior anti-PD-1, anti-PD-L1 or anti-CTLA-4 therapy, and 40% had some. Partial response was recorded in three patients: one hepatocellular carcinoma and two cutaneous melanoma cases. The study, taken as a whole, reports: Dose levels from 0.1 to 3.0 mg/kg saw CD4+ and CD8+ blood T cells expand clonally by week 6.

In the case of this clone: Antigen unknown.

Assay: immunoSEQ multiplex PCR; the TCRdb copy retains only in-frame clones and omits some. Among tens of thousands of clones listed, roughly 80% were seen once. V shed 3 bases and J shed 3 bases, with 8 bases lying between them. The CDR3 has 13 amino acids. CDR1 and CDR2 (germline): SEHNR, FQNEAQ (reference sequence). The sequence derives from an adult with an advanced solid tumor such as melanoma, head and neck, liver or kidney cancer. Sample: CD4+ or CD8+ T cells sorted from blood, taken in a trial of the OX40 agonist ivuxolimab. J is TRBJ1-2 and V is TRBV7-9; the D gene is possibly TRBD1 (6 bases). The CDR3 reads CASSFSGDYGYTF. In nucleotides, the CDR3 is TGTGCCAGCAGCTTTTCAGGGGACTATGGCTACACCTTC.